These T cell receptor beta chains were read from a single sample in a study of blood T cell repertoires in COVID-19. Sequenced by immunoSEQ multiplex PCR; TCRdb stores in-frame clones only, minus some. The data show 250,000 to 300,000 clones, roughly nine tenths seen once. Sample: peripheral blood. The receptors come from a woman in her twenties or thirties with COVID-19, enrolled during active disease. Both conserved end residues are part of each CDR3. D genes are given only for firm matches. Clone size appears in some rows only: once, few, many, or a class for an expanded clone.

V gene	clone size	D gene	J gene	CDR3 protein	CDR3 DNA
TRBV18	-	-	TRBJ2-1	CASSLLRGSGYNEQFF	TGTGCCAGCTCACTCCTCCGGGGGAGCGGCTACAATGAGCAGTTCTTC
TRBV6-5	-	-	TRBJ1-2	CASRLDGNYGYTF	TGTGCCAGCAGGCTCGACGGGAACTATGGCTACACCTTC
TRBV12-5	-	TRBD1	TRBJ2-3	CASGLFLTGGTTDTQYF	TGTGCTAGTGGTTTGTTCCTCACAGGGGGCACCACAGATACGCAGTATTTT
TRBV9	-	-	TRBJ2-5	CASSVAGVAQETQYF	TGTGCCAGCAGCGTAGCGGGAGTTGCCCAAGAGACCCAGTACTTC
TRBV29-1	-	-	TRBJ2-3	CSGIVAVRGDTQYF	TGCAGCGGTATAGTAGCGGTCCGTGGAGATACGCAGTATTTT
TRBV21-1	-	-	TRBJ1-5	CASSQSESRPIYSNQPQHF	TGTGCCAGCAGTCAAAGCGAGAGTCGTCCAATCTATAGCAATCAGCCCCAGCATTTT
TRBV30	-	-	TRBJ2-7	CAWSPHSYEQYF	TGTGCCTGGAGTCCACACAGCTACGAGCAGTACTTC
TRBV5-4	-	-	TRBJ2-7	CASSLSGQSYEQYF	TGTGCCAGCAGCTTGAGTGGCCAATCCTACGAGCAGTACTTC
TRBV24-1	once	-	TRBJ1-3	CATSDFNGSGNTIYF	TGTGCCACCAGTGATTTTAACGGCTCTGGAAACACCATATATTTT
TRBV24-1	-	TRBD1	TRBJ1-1	CATSETGTGDTEAFF	TGTGCCACCAGTGAGACCGGGACAGGGGACACTGAAGCTTTCTTT
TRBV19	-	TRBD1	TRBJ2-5	CASSIVTGQGSETQYF	TGTGCCAGTAGTATAGTCACGGGACAGGGTTCGGAGACCCAGTACTTC
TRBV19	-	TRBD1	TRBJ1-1	CASSERQGLNTEAFF	TGTGCCAGTAGTGAACGACAGGGATTGAACACTGAAGCTTTCTTT
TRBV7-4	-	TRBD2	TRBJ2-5	CASSIRGGQETQYF	TGTGCCAGCAGCATCCGGGGGGGCCAAGAGACCCAGTACTTC
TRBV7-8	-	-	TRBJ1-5	CASSYQASDLRGRNQPQHF	TGTGCCAGCAGCTACCAAGCCTCGGACTTAAGAGGCCGCAATCAGCCCCAGCATTTT
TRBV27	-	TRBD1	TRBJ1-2	CASRAPGTGYGYTF	TGTGCCAGCAGAGCCCCCGGGACAGGGTATGGCTACACCTTC
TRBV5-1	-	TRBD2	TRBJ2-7	CASSLVGSGRLMIYEQYF	TGCGCCAGCAGCTTGGTCGGTAGCGGGAGGTTGATGATCTACGAGCAGTACTTC
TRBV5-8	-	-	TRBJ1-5	CASSPGTGGNQPQHF	TGTGCCAGCAGCCCGGGGACGGGGGGTAATCAGCCCCAGCATTTT
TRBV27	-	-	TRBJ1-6	CASSLAGALLNSPLHF	TGTGCCAGCAGTTTAGCGGGGGCCCTACTAAATTCACCCCTCCACTTT
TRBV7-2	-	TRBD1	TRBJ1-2	CASSLDTGDYGYTF	TGTGCCAGCAGCTTAGATACAGGGGACTATGGCTACACCTTC
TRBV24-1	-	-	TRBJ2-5	CATSESPGRGQETQYF	TGTGCCACCAGTGAGTCTCCCGGGAGAGGTCAAGAGACCCAGTACTTC
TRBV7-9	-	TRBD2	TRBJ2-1	CASSFPTGLAVNEQFF	TGTGCCAGCAGCTTCCCTACGGGACTAGCGGTAAATGAGCAGTTCTTC
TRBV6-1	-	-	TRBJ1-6	CASSEKTGALYNSPLHF	TGTGCCAGCAGTGAGAAGACAGGCGCCCTTTATAATTCACCCCTCCACTTT
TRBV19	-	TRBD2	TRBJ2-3	CASSSAGGGAYTQYF	TGTGCCAGTAGTTCCGCGGGAGGGGGAGCGTATACGCAGTATTTT
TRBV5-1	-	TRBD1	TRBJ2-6	CASSWTGGGGANVLTF	TGCGCCAGCAGCTGGACAGGGGGAGGGGGGGCCAACGTCCTGACTTTC
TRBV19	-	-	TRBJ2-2	CASSHANTGELFF	TGTGCCAGTAGCCATGCGAACACCGGGGAGCTGTTTTTT
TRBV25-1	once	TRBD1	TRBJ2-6	CASSDPGQGFSGANVLTF	TGTGCCAGCAGTGATCCGGGACAGGGGTTTTCTGGGGCCAACGTCCTGACTTTC
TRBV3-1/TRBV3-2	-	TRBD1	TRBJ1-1	CASSQGTGLDAFF	TGTGCCAGCAGCCAAGGGACAGGGCTAGACGCTTTCTTT
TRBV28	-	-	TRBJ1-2	CASSPRGNYGYTF	TGTGCCAGCAGTCCGAGGGGGAACTATGGCTACACCTTC
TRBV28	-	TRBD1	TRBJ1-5	CASSLRGQGNQPQHF	TGTGCCAGCAGTTTACGAGGACAGGGGAATCAGCCCCAGCATTTT
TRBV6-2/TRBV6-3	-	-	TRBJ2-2	CASSYAGANTGELFF	TGTGCCAGCAGTTACGCAGGGGCGAACACCGGGGAGCTGTTTTTT
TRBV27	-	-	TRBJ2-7	CASSRPGSSYEQYF	TGTGCCAGCAGTCGGCCCGGGAGCTCCTACGAGCAGTACTTC
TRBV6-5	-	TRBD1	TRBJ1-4	CASKRQGTSEKLFF	TGTGCCAGCAAGAGACAGGGGACAAGTGAAAAACTGTTTTTT
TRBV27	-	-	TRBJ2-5	CASSHQGPQETQYF	TGTGCCAGCAGTCACCAGGGGCCCCAAGAGACCCAGTACTTC
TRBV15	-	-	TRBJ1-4	CATGGDANEKLFF	TGTGCCACCGGCGGGGATGCTAATGAAAAACTGTTTTTT
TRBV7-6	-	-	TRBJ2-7	CASSLAENYEQYF	TGTGCCAGCAGCTTAGCGGAGAACTACGAGCAGTACTTC
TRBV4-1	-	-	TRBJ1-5	CASSQGLQGRRFQPQHF	TGCGCCAGCAGCCAAGGGCTTCAGGGGAGACGTTTTCAGCCCCAGCATTTT
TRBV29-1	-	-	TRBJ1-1	CSGRQRNTEAFF	TGCAGCGGCAGACAGCGGAACACTGAAGCTTTCTTT
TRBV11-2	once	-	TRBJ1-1	CASRSPGGVYTEAFF	TGTGCCAGCCGATCCCCGGGCGGGGTTTACACTGAAGCTTTCTTT
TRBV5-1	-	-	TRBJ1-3	CASSLEGHTSGNTIYF	TGCGCCAGCAGCTTGGAGGGACATACCTCTGGAAACACCATATATTTT
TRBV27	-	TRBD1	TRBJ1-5	CASSLGTGNFNQPQHF	TGTGCCAGCAGTCTAGGGACAGGGAATTTCAATCAGCCCCAGCATTTT
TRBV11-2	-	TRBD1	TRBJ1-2	CASSSRDRGKIGYTF	TGTGCCAGCAGCTCCCGGGACAGGGGGAAAATCGGCTACACCTTC
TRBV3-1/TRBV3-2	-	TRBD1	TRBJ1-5	CASSQGRGGNQPQHF	TGTGCCAGCAGCCAAGGCAGGGGGGGCAATCAGCCCCAGCATTTT
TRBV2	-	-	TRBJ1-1	CASSDINTEAFF	TGTGCCAGCAGTGATATAAACACTGAAGCTTTCTTT
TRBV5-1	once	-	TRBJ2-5	CASSLGQGETQYF	TGCGCCAGCAGCTTGGGTCAGGGTGAGACCCAGTACTTC
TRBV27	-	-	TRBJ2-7	CASSLGLRAYEQYF	TGTGCCAGCAGTTTAGGCCTCAGGGCGTACGAGCAGTACTTC
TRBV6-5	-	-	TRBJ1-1	CASRPYRENTEAFF	TGTGCCAGCCGACCCTACAGGGAGAACACTGAAGCTTTCTTT
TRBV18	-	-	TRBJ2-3	CASSPPSGVTDTQYF	TGTGCCAGCTCACCACCGTCCGGGGTTACAGATACGCAGTATTTT
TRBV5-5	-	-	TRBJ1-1	CASSVEVSVAGAFF	TGTGCCAGCAGCGTGGAGGTATCAGTGGCGGGAGCTTTCTTT
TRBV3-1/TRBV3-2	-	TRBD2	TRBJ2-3	CASSQAGRAGDTQYF	TGTGCCAGCAGCCAAGCCGGGAGGGCGGGAGATACGCAGTATTTT
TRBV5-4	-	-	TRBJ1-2	CASSLDTPRGYTF	TGTGCCAGCAGCTTGGACACTCCGAGGGGCTACACCTTC
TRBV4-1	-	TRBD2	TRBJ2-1	CASSQVGTSGIDEQFF	TGCGCCAGCAGCCAAGTTGGGACTAGCGGGATCGATGAGCAGTTCTTC
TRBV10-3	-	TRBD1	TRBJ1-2	CAIRQNPGQGAFGYTF	TGTGCCATCAGACAAAACCCGGGACAGGGGGCTTTCGGCTACACCTTC
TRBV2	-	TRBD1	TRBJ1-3	CASSERGLGNTIYF	TGTGCCAGCAGTGAGAGGGGGCTCGGAAACACCATATATTTT
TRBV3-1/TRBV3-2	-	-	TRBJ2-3	CASSPLEGADTQYF	TGTGCCAGCAGCCCTCTCGAGGGGGCAGATACGCAGTATTTT
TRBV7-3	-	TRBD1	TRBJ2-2	CASSSDRGVTGELFF	TGTGCCAGCAGCAGCGACAGGGGGGTCACCGGGGAGCTGTTTTTT
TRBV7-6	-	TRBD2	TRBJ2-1	CASSPGTSGGNEQFF	TGTGCCAGCAGCCCAGGGACTAGCGGGGGCAATGAGCAGTTCTTC
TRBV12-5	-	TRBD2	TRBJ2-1	CASGWGTSGRVNEQFF	TGTGCTAGTGGTTGGGGGACTAGCGGTAGAGTTAATGAGCAGTTCTTC
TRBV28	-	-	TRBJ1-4	CASSYSTGGREKLFF	TGTGCCAGCAGCTATTCTACGGGGGGGCGAGAAAAACTGTTTTTT
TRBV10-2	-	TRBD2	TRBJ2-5	CASTSSGSVRETQYF	TGCGCCAGCACTTCTAGCGGGAGTGTGAGGGAGACCCAGTACTTC
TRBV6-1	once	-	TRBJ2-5	CASSETGETQYF	TGTGCCAGCAGTGAAACGGGAGAGACCCAGTACTTC